This is a list of T cell receptor beta chains from one sample in a study of regulatory T cells in long-lasting Graves disease. TCRdb used MiXCR to reprocess the multiplex PCR reads, holding one entry per CDR3 protein. The repertoire consists of 350,000 to 500,000 distinct CDR3 sequences, with around a fifth occurring once and the leading ten covering roughly an eighth. Sequencing was performed on peripheral blood mononuclear cells (PBMCs), taken when the disease was refractory, from a patient treated with antithyroid drugs. The receptors were sampled from a female donor with Graves disease. Each CDR3 is given with its conserved first and last residue.

v_gene: TRBV11-2
len: 16
CDR3aa: CASSLTTGSSTDTQYF

v_gene: TRBV3-1
len: 15
CDR3aa: CASSQDSRNLNIQYF

v_gene: TRBV20-1
len: 18
CDR3aa: CSARGGGLVGGPNSIQYF

v_gene: TRBV9
len: 14
CDR3aa: CASSVEGSSKTQYF

v_gene: TRBV9
len: 18
CDR3aa: CASSASGGGSGKGYEQYF

v_gene: TRBV3-1
len: 15
CDR3aa: CASSHSSLDKNIQYF

v_gene: TRBV28
len: 15
CDR3aa: CASSIGTSGKDTQYF

v_gene: TRBV5-6
len: 13
CDR3aa: CASSPALFGELFF

v_gene: TRBV24-1
len: 14
CDR3aa: CATSDLSATYEQYF

v_gene: TRBV25-1
len: 12
CDR3aa: CASLGQGSGYTF

v_gene: TRBV5-6
len: 17
CDR3aa: CASSLGLAGEDTGELFF

v_gene: TRBV4-2
len: 14
CDR3aa: CASSQSLRQTPLHF

v_gene: TRBV11-3
len: 16
CDR3aa: CASSLKRGLDPREQYF

v_gene: TRBV29-1
len: 14
CDR3aa: CSVETGTGFYEQYF

v_gene: TRBV28
len: 15
CDR3aa: CASSPGQGLYNEQFF

v_gene: TRBV28
len: 13
CDR3aa: CASSLSLAGGEGF

v_gene: TRBV7-9
len: 18
CDR3aa: CASSPPSGRAAGANVLTF

v_gene: TRBV20-1
len: 15
CDR3aa: CSASIRDRGRGEQYF

v_gene: TRBV27
len: 16
CDR3aa: CASSFLDREPNEKLFF

v_gene: TRBV2
len: 15
CDR3aa: CASDRGLAGSYEQYF

v_gene: TRBV7-2
len: 16
CDR3aa: CASSLQAGAASYEQYF

v_gene: TRBV10-3
len: 14
CDR3aa: CAISEDRQGKTQYF

v_gene: TRBV2
len: 15
CDR3aa: CASSELQGAIDTQYF

v_gene: TRBV30
len: 14
CDR3aa: CAWARGQRQETQYF

v_gene: TRBV25-1
len: 15
CDR3aa: CASSGGQGGTYEQYF

v_gene: TRBV4-1
len: 17
CDR3aa: CASSQGPAGDSNYEQYF

v_gene: TRBV20-1
len: 13
CDR3aa: CSARSGLTYEQYF

v_gene: TRBV12-3/TRBV12-4
len: 14
CDR3aa: CASSPPLGWETQYF

v_gene: TRBV27
len: 10
CDR3aa: CASGEYEQYF

v_gene: TRBV3-1
len: 15
CDR3aa: CASSLYGTGEGEQYF

v_gene: TRBV29-1
len: 10
CDR3aa: CSVWAETQYF

v_gene: TRBV7-3
len: 17
CDR3aa: CASSQEVAGVDTGELFF

v_gene: TRBV12-3/TRBV12-4
len: 13
CDR3aa: CASSSVATETQYF

v_gene: TRBV7-8
len: 15
CDR3aa: CASSDPREARGEQYF

v_gene: TRBV19
len: 14
CDR3aa: CASKPDREGTEAFF

v_gene: TRBV20-1
len: 13
CDR3aa: CSARGTSGYIQYF

v_gene: TRBV29-1
len: 15
CDR3aa: CSVANVGQTPREQYF

v_gene: TRBV10-3
len: 12
CDR3aa: CAIKGADYEQYF

v_gene: TRBV2
len: 16
CDR3aa: CASGSLRDLSNQPQHF

v_gene: TRBV28
len: 14
CDR3aa: CASSLPGSYNEQFF